Listed below are T cell receptor beta chains from one sample, sequenced in a study of molecular identifiers for immune sequencing clone quantification. From the PCR reads, TCRdb called clonotypes with MiXCR, one entry per CDR3 protein. The table includes about 640,000 distinct CDR3 sequences, just under 20% detected once. Sequenced input: naive CD8+ T cells from blood, with Jurkat cell RNA spiked in. These receptor sequences come from a human donor in good health. Some libraries in this study had Jurkat cell RNA spiked in. The CDR3 runs from the conserved cysteine through the conserved F or W. D genes are given only for firm matches. Clone size is stated in some rows and not others, as once, few, many or a class when expanded.

TRBV6-5	14	TRBJ1-4	TRBD1	many	TGTGCCAGCAGTTACGGGACAGGGAATGAAAAACTGTTTTTT	CASSYGTGNEKLFF
TRBV13	15	TRBJ2-7	TRBD2	.	TGTGCCAGCAGCAAACTAGCGGGGGGATACTACGAGCAGTACTTC	CASSKLAGGYYEQYF
TRBV27	12	TRBJ2-7	.	.	TGTGCCAGCATCGGGGGGCCACACGAGCAGTACTTC	CASIGGPHEQYF
TRBV6-6	15	TRBJ2-3	TRBD2	many	TGTGCCAGCACCCCACTAGCGGACGGATCAGATACGCAGTATTTT	CASTPLADGSDTQYF
TRBV19	17	TRBJ1-2	TRBD1	.	TGTGCCAGTAGTATTATGACAGGGGGCGAAACTTTGTATGGCTACACCTTC	CASSIMTGGETLYGYTF
TRBV3-1	15	TRBJ2-3	.	few	TGTGCCAGCAGCCAAGACGACAGAACCACAGATACGCAGTATTTT	CASSQDDRTTDTQYF
TRBV27	13	TRBJ2-5	.	few	TGTGCCAGCAGTCTTAACCTACAAGAGACCCAGTACTTC	CASSLNLQETQYF
TRBV25-1	11	TRBJ2-3	TRBD1	many	TGTGCCAGCGAAATCGGGACAGGGCAGTATTTT	CASEIGTGQYF
TRBV6-2/TRBV6-3	21	TRBJ2-5	TRBD2	many	TGTGCCAGCAGTTACTCCCCAAGGGAAGCGGGGACCAACACGTACCAAGAGACCCAGTACTTC	CASSYSPREAGTNTYQETQYF
TRBV19	18	TRBJ2-3	.	many	TGTGCCAGTAATCTCCCCCCAGTGACTAGAGTGCGCACAGATACGCAGTATTTT	CASNLPPVTRVRTDTQYF
TRBV2	13	TRBJ1-4	.	.	TGTGCCAGCAGTGCACAGTTTAATGAAAAACTGTTTTTT	CASSAQFNEKLFF
TRBV24-1	13	TRBJ2-3	.	many	TGTGCCACCAGTGATTTGTACACAGATACGCAGTATTTT	CATSDLYTDTQYF
TRBV9	15	TRBJ2-7	.	.	TGTGCCAGCAGCGTAGGGCTAGCAAATCTCTACGAGCAGTACTTC	CASSVGLANLYEQYF
TRBV4-1	15	TRBJ2-7	TRBD2	many	TGCGCCAGCAGCCGGGCCACTAGCGGAACCTACGAGCAGTACTTC	CASSRATSGTYEQYF
TRBV2	12	TRBJ2-1	.	.	TGTGCCAGCAGTGTGGGCTTAAGTGAGCAGTTCTTC	CASSVGLSEQFF
TRBV7-8	14	TRBJ1-6	TRBD1	.	TGTACCAGCAGCTCCCGACAGGGATACTCACCCCTCCACTTT	CTSSSRQGYSPLHF
TRBV12-3/TRBV12-4	14	TRBJ2-1	TRBD2	few	TGTGCCAGCAGATGGGGCGGGGGGCCCGATGAGCAGTTCTTC	CASRWGGGPDEQFF
TRBV5-5	16	TRBJ2-3	.	many	TGTGCCAGCAGCACGATAAGACAGGACAGCACAGATACGCAGTATTTT	CASSTIRQDSTDTQYF
TRBV19	17	TRBJ2-1	.	many	TGTGCCAGTAGTATAGATTCTGGGGGGAGTTACCCCAATGAGCAGTTCTTC	CASSIDSGGSYPNEQFF
TRBV24-1	15	TRBJ2-2	.	.	TGTGCCACCAGTGATTTAGGGGGGCGCACCGGGGAGCTGTTTTTT	CATSDLGGRTGELFF
TRBV27	14	TRBJ2-2	.	many	TGTGCCAGCAGTTTATGGGATCGGACCGGGGAGCTGTTTTTT	CASSLWDRTGELFF
TRBV12-3/TRBV12-4	12	TRBJ2-2	.	many	TGTGCCAGCAGGTCCTTCGCCGGGGAGCTGTTTTTT	CASRSFAGELFF
TRBV2	15	TRBJ1-2	TRBD1	many	TGTGCCAGCAATAATGGACAGGGGCTGACCTATGGCTACACCTTC	CASNNGQGLTYGYTF
TRBV2	15	TRBJ1-1	.	many	TGTGCCAGCAGTGAAGGGAGGGTGCTGAACACTGAAGCTTTCTTT	CASSEGRVLNTEAFF
TRBV3-1	14	TRBJ1-2	.	many	TGTGCCAGCAGCGCCGACGGAGCTAACTATGGCTACACCTTC	CASSADGANYGYTF
TRBV11-3	19	TRBJ1-5	.	few	TGTGCCAGCAGCTTATCGGGACCCGGAGGAGGTCGTAGCAATCAGCCCCAGCATTTT	CASSLSGPGGGRSNQPQHF
TRBV29-1	17	TRBJ1-2	TRBD1	many	TGCAGCGTTGAAGATCGGACAGGGGGTCAACGTGGCTATGGCTACACCTTC	CSVEDRTGGQRGYGYTF
TRBV27	17	TRBJ2-7	.	few	TGTGCCAGCAGTTTACTAACCCCCGCGGGACAGTCCTACGAGCAGTACTTC	CASSLLTPAGQSYEQYF
TRBV4-1	15	TRBJ1-2	.	.	TGCGCCAACAGCCAAGGCGTAGGAGCGGTCTATGGCTACACCTTC	CANSQGVGAVYGYTF
TRBV9	17	TRBJ2-4	TRBD2	few	TGTGCCAGCAGCTCTTGGGAGGGACTAGCGGGGGAAAACATTCAGTACTTC	CASSSWEGLAGENIQYF
TRBV7-6	14	TRBJ2-7	TRBD2	few	TGTGCCAGCAGCCCCGCGGGGGATTACTGGGAGCAGTACTTC	CASSPAGDYWEQYF
TRBV7-8	13	TRBJ1-4	.	many	TGTGCCAGCAGCAAACAGAGGAATGAAAAACTGTTTTTT	CASSKQRNEKLFF
TRBV20-1	12	TRBJ2-2	.	many	TGCAGTGCAACTCATCACACCGGGGAGCTGTTTTTT	CSATHHTGELFF
TRBV10-1	14	TRBJ2-5	.	many	TGCGCCAGCAGCGCTGAAACCACGGGGGAGACCCAGTACTTC	CASSAETTGETQYF
TRBV7-9	12	TRBJ2-7	.	few	TGTGCCAGCAGCTCAAATCTATACGAGCAGTACTTC	CASSSNLYEQYF
TRBV4-3	16	TRBJ2-7	.	many	TGCGCCAGCAGCCAAGAATGGCGGCCAAGCTCCTACGAGCAGTACTTC	CASSQEWRPSSYEQYF
TRBV7-9	15	TRBJ2-5	.	many	TGTGCCAGCAGCCTTAGGACGCAGGTCGAAGAGACCCAGTACTTC	CASSLRTQVEETQYF
TRBV6-1	16	TRBJ2-1	.	few	TGTGCCAGCAGTGAATCCCGACTTTCTACCTACAATGAGCAGTTCTTC	CASSESRLSTYNEQFF
TRBV6-1	14	TRBJ2-7	.	many	TGTGCCAGCAAACAGGAAACGAGGTCCTACGAGCAGTACTTC	CASKQETRSYEQYF
TRBV3-1	13	TRBJ2-7	.	many	TGTGCCAGCAGCCTAGAAGACCCCTACGAGCAGTACTTC	CASSLEDPYEQYF
TRBV4-1	15	TRBJ2-1	TRBD2	few	TGCGCCAGCAGCCGTCTAGCGGGGGGGCCAGATGAGCAGTTCTTC	CASSRLAGGPDEQFF
TRBV5-1	14	TRBJ2-7	TRBD1	few	TGCGCCAGCAGCTTTGGGACAGGGGGCGAGGAGCAGTACTTC	CASSFGTGGEEQYF
TRBV27	15	TRBJ1-5	TRBD1	few	TGTGCCAGCAGCCCTACAGGGGGCCGGAATCAGCCCCAGCATTTT	CASSPTGGRNQPQHF
TRBV4-3	15	TRBJ2-5	.	.	TGCGCCAGCAGCCGAGATTTCGAGGCCTGGGAGACCCAGTACTTC	CASSRDFEAWETQYF
TRBV7-2	15	TRBJ2-1	.	many	TGTGCCAGCAGCTCAGCAGAAACACTCTACAATGAGCAGTTCTTC	CASSSAETLYNEQFF
TRBV28	16	TRBJ2-7	TRBD1	.	TGTGCCAGCAACCCCACTAAGGGACAGGGGGCGAGAGAGCAGTACTTC	CASNPTKGQGAREQYF
TRBV19	15	TRBJ2-7	TRBD1	.	TGTGCCAGTAGTGTTTCGATGACAGGGGGATACGAGCAGTACTTC	CASSVSMTGGYEQYF
TRBV28	14	TRBJ2-5	.	many	TGTGCCAGCAGTCCATTAGCCTTAGCAGAGACCCAGTACTTC	CASSPLALAETQYF
TRBV29-1	14	TRBJ1-1	TRBD1	many	TGCAGCGGTGCCGGGACAGGGATGAACACTGAAGCTTTCTTT	CSGAGTGMNTEAFF
TRBV7-2	17	TRBJ2-2	.	many	TGTGCCAGCAGCTTAAGGTTTAGGACGGATAACACCGGGGAGCTGTTTTTT	CASSLRFRTDNTGELFF
TRBV30	13	TRBJ1-1	.	few	TGTGCCTGGACTACGTCGGGGGACACTGAAGCTTTCTTT	CAWTTSGDTEAFF
TRBV5-4	14	TRBJ2-3	TRBD2	.	TGTGCCAGCAGCTTTGGGACTAGCCCAGATACGCAGTATTTT	CASSFGTSPDTQYF
TRBV4-3	16	TRBJ2-7	.	few	TGCGCCAGCAGCCAAGATGTGGCAGGGGCTAACTACGAGCAGTACTTC	CASSQDVAGANYEQYF
TRBV6-2/TRBV6-3	14	TRBJ1-5	.	many	TGTGCCAGCAGTTACAACGGGGGCGATCAGCCCCAGCATTTT	CASSYNGGDQPQHF
TRBV7-2	17	TRBJ2-3	.	many	TGTGCCAGCAGCTTAGTGGTCTACCCAGCGTTCGGTGATACGCAGTATTTT	CASSLVVYPAFGDTQYF